This T cell receptor beta chain was recovered during a study of OX40 agonist ivuxolimab in advanced cancers. Measured with immunoSEQ multiplex PCR; TCRdb has only the in-frame clones, and not every one. The table includes 65,000 to 80,000 clones, 84% detected once. V trimming: 0 bases; J trimming: 3 bases; junction bases outside the gene matches: 7. The CDR3 runs 16 residues. CDR1 is SGHRS, CDR2 YFSETQ, per germline. This receptor was taken from an adult with an advanced solid tumor such as melanoma, head and neck, liver or kidney cancer. V gene TRBV5-1 combines with J gene TRBJ2-5; 8 nucleotides agree with TRBD2. Here the sequenced sample was CD4+ or CD8+ T cells sorted from blood, taken in a trial of the OX40 agonist ivuxolimab. CDR3 nucleotide sequence: TGCGCCAGCAGCTTGGAGGGTAGCGGGAAGGAAGAGACCCAGTACTTC. Protein sequence: CASSLEGSGKEETQYF.